Below, 3 T cell receptor beta chains from the same sample are listed, as sequenced in a study of identical twins. Using its own MiXCR run on the 5' RACE reads, TCRdb lists one record per CDR3 protein. The sample lists 1.5 million to 2 million distinct CDR3 sequences, 32% occurring once. Sequenced sample: cord blood. The receptors stem from a newborn girl in good health.

This clonotype has at least ten counts. J is TRBJ2-4 and V is TRBV18; TRBD2 might be the D (5 bases). The V end was cut by 8 bases, the J end by 0 bases, with 14 bases between. The CDR3 consists of 15 residues. Germline CDR1 KGHSH, CDR2 LQKENI. In nucleotides, the CDR3 is TGTGCCAGCAGCCCCAGAGGACTAGCCAAAAACATTCAGTACTTC. Its protein is CASSPRGLAKNIQYF. Variable domain in full (rest from reference TRBV18 and TRBJ2-4): NAGVMQNPRHLVRRRGQEARLRCSPMKGHSHVYWYRQLPEEGLKFMVYLQKENIIDESGMPKERFSAEFPKEGPSILRIQQVVRGDSAAYFCASSPRGLAKNIQYFGAGTRLSVL.

This clonotype appeared a single time. This chain joins TRBV4-1 and TRBJ1-1; the match to TRBD1 covers 11 bases. CDR1 is MGHRA and CDR2 is YSYEKL in the germline V gene. This CDR3 region has 18 residues. V was pared by 2 bases and J by 3 bases, with 11 bases of the junction left unmatched. The DNA for the CDR3 is TGCGCCAGCAGCCAAAAGGGAGGACAGGGGGCGAGGTACACTGAAGCTTTCTTT. Translation: CASSQKGGQGARYTEAFF.

The chain has TRBV29-1 and TRBJ1-1; D not certain. V dropped 3 bases and J dropped 6 bases, with 5 bases sitting between them. CDR3 length: 10 residues. Germline V gene lookup returns CDR1 SQVTM and CDR2 ANQGSEA. The CDR3, as DNA: TGCAGCGTTGAGGCGGCTGAAGCTTTCTTT. It yields the protein CSVEAAEAFF.